Below are 19 T cell receptor beta chains sequenced from a single sample in a study of shared T cell receptors in the human thymus. The repertoire was sequenced with immunoSEQ multiplex PCR; TCRdb's copy has only in-frame clones and lacks some. The sample has approximately 760,000 clones, over 75% seen once; the top ten hold around 0.01%. In addition, the sample was reused for a study of human thymus T cells.

Sequencing input: thymocytes. Receptors were obtained from a girl under three years old with a congenital heart defect.

The genes are TRBV2 and TRBJ1-6; 10 bases agree with TRBD1. Trimming removed 1 base from V and 10 bases from J; junction bases left unmatched: 7. CDR3 length equals 16 residues. Germline CDR1 SNHLY, CDR2 FYNNEI. CDR3 in amino acids: CASSEVSGQGLSPLHF. CDR3 nucleotide sequence: TGTGCCAGCAGTGAAGTCTCGGGACAGGGGTTGTCACCCCTCCACTTT. Filled out from reference TRBV2 and TRBJ1-6, the complete variable domain reads EPEVTQTPSHQVTQMGQEVILRCVPISNHLYFYWYRQILGQKVEFLVSFYNNEISEKSEIFDDQFSVERPDGSNFTLKIRSTKLEDSAMYFCASSEVSGQGLSPLHFGNGTRLTVT.

The chain uses TRBV5-1 and TRBJ1-4, with D perhaps matching TRBD1 (6 bases). The ends were cut back, 8 bases at V and 7 bases at J, with 15 bases in the middle. Looked up from germline, CDR1 is SGHRS and CDR2 is YFSETQ. The CDR3 is 13 residues long. The CDR3 reads CASKPGDGEKLFF. The CDR3, as DNA: TGCGCCAGTAAGCCAGGGGATGGTGAAAAACTGTTTTTT.

The CDR3 DNA reads TGCGCCAGCAGCCCTGGGACAGGCTGGGGCCGGGGGGAAAAACTGTTTTTT. Residues: CASSPGTGWGRGEKLFF. The chain carries TRBV4-3 and TRBJ1-4; 8 bases are a match to TRBD1. This CDR3 is built from 17 residues. From germline, CDR1 is LGHNA and CDR2 YSLEER. Losses at the gene ends were 4 bases for V and 8 bases for J; bases not matched to a gene: 15.

The DNA of the CDR3 is TGTGCCAGCAGCTGGGGGGACAGGGGCACAGATACGCAGTATTTT. This gives the protein CASSWGDRGTDTQYF. The rearrangement links TRBV5-8 to TRBJ2-3; 9 bases line up with TRBD1. The CDR3 is 15 amino acids. CDR1 and CDR2 from the germline V gene are SGHTS and YDEGEE. V dropped 3 bases and J dropped 1; count of bases not matched to a gene: 3. Looking up the rest from reference TRBV5-8 and TRBJ2-3 gives the full variable domain: EAGVTQSPTHLIKTRGQQATLRCSPISGHTSVYWYQQALGLGLQFLLWYDEGEERNRGNFPPRFSGRQFPNYSSELNVNALELEDSALYLCASSWGDRGTDTQYFGPGTRLTVL.

This rearrangement joins TRBV5-6 to TRBJ1-5; TRBD1 aligns across 7 bases. V dropped 3 bases and J dropped 2; count of bases not matched to a gene: 11. The CDR3 contains 17 residues. Germline loops: CDR1 SGHDT, CDR2 YYEEEE. The DNA of the CDR3 is TGTGCCAGCAGCTCAGGACAGGTCTTGGGTGGCAATCAGCCCCAGCATTTT. It is translated as CASSSGQVLGGNQPQHF.

The gene calls are TRBV27 and TRBJ2-2; D remains unclear. This CDR3 is built from 12 residues. V lost 6 bases to trimming and J lost 5 bases, with 7 bases between them. CDR1 and CDR2 from the germline V gene are MNHEY and SMNVEV (reference sequence). The CDR3 loop is CASRSSTGELFF. The CDR3 DNA is TGTGCCAGCAGGTCCAGTACCGGGGAGCTGTTTTTT.

V usage is TRBV19 and J usage is TRBJ2-2; 7 bases line up with TRBD2. The CDR3 sequence is 17 residues long. CDR1 and CDR2 (germline): LNHDA, SQIVND (reference sequence). V shed 4 bases, J shed 0 bases, and the junction held 8 bases outside the gene matches. The CDR3 DNA reads as TGTGCCAGTAGTAAACCGGGACTATTGCCGAACACCGGGGAGCTGTTTTTT. It specifies CASSKPGLLPNTGELFF.

This clone was counted once. V is TRBV25-1 and J is TRBJ1-1; 7 nucleotides agree with TRBD1. Germline CDR1 reads MGHDK; CDR2 reads SYGVNS. The V and J ends lost 7 bases and 1 base, in that order; junction bases with no gene match: 12. This CDR3 has 16 residues. As DNA, the CDR3 is TGTGCCAGCACTAAAACAGGGGCTTGGGAGAACACTGAAGCTTTCTTT. Protein: CASTKTGAWENTEAFF.

The chain links TRBV7-9 to TRBJ1-6, with a weak D call TRBD1 (6 bases). CDR1 is SEHNR, CDR2 FQNEAQ, per germline (reference sequence). This CDR3 region has 16 residues. V dropped 5 bases and J dropped 5 bases, with 16 bases sitting between them. CDR3 residues: CASSHKTGLNNSPLHF. The CDR3 nucleotides are TGTGCCAGCAGCCATAAAACAGGGCTGAATAATTCACCCCTCCACTTT.

The J gene is TRBJ1-1, the V gene TRBV19, with 7 bases lining up with TRBD1. Per germline, CDR1 LNHDA and CDR2 SQIVND (reference sequence). The CDR3 contains 17 residues. After removal of 3 bases from V and 1 base from J, the junction contained 11 bases not matched to a gene. CDR3 coding DNA: TGTGCCAGTAGTATCACTCAGACAGGGACGGAGAACACTGAAGCTTTCTTT. Its translation is CASSITQTGTENTEAFF.

The rearrangement links TRBV6-1 to TRBJ1-2, with a possible D match to TRBD1 (6 bases). The CDR3 has 17 amino acids. Germline CDR1 is MNHNS and CDR2 is SASEGT. The germline V and J ends were trimmed by 3 bases and 4 bases, with 21 bases remaining between them. The CDR3 loop reads CASSDLCSLQGPYGYTF. DNA of the CDR3: TGTGCCAGCAGTGACCTTTGTTCCCTACAGGGCCCCTATGGCTACACCTTC.

The rearrangement joins TRBV5-6 to TRBJ1-2; 8 nucleotides line up with TRBD1. CDR3 length equals 15 residues. The germline V gene encodes CDR1 SGHDT and CDR2 YYEEEE. Trimming removed 0 bases from V and 8 bases from J; junction bases left unmatched: 9. CDR3 sequence (DNA): TGTGCCAGCAGCTTGGTGACCGGGACAGGAGGCGGCTACACCTTC. This translates into CASSLVTGTGGGYTF.

This chain joins TRBV4-1 and TRBJ1-1; unclear D gene. Germline V lookup: CDR1 MGHRA, CDR2 YSYEKL. The CDR3 is made up of 18 amino acids. The V end lost 0 bases, the J end lost 4 bases, and 21 bases lay between the germline ends. As DNA, the CDR3 is TGCGCCAGCAGCCAAGAGGGCTTCCTCGGAGGACTGGGCACTGAAGCTTTCTTT. The encoded protein is CASSQEGFLGGLGTEAFF.

The chain uses TRBV15 and TRBJ2-5; 9 bases line up with TRBD1. Judging by the DNA end, TRBJ2-7 fits better; the J call may be wrong. The CDR3 runs 16 residues. Germline V lookup: CDR1 LNHNV, CDR2 YYDKDF (reference sequence). CDR3 coding DNA: TGTGCCACCAGCCCGGGAACACAGGGGGCGCGTTACGAGCAGTACTTC. It encodes CATSPGTQGARYEQYF.

The chain combines TRBV19 with TRBJ1-5, with D possibly being TRBD1 (6 bases). V lost 3 bases and J 3 bases, leaving 24 bases between the germline ends. The CDR3 extends over 19 amino acids. CDR1 and CDR2 from the germline V gene are LNHDA and SQIVND (reference sequence). This CDR3 is CASSMVPRTVHRFNQPQHF. As DNA, the CDR3 is TGTGCCAGTAGTATGGTTCCCCGGACAGTTCATCGATTCAATCAGCCCCAGCATTTT.

The genes are TRBV12-5 and TRBJ1-1, with TRBD1 matching over 9 bases. This CDR3 spans 17 amino acids. V shed 0 bases, J shed 4 bases, and the junction held 9 bases outside the gene matches. The germline CDR1 and CDR2 sequences are LGHNT and FRNRAP. Written as DNA, the CDR3 is TGTGCTAGTGGTTTGGTTAGCAAACAGGGGGCTGGCACTGAAGCTTTCTTT. Its translation: CASGLVSKQGAGTEAFF.

The J gene is TRBJ2-7, the V gene TRBV6-6; the D is unclear. The CDR3 loop spans 15 amino acids. CDR1 and CDR2 from the germline V gene are MNHNY and SVGAGI (reference sequence). With 2 bases removed from V and 2 bases from J, the gap between germline ends came to 13 bases. The CDR3 loop reads CASSYPAEPTYEQYF. CDR3 DNA: TGTGCCAGCAGTTACCCGGCGGAACCAACCTACGAGCAGTACTTC.

The chain carries TRBV27 and TRBJ2-7; 7 bases agree with TRBD2. The CDR3 totals 13 residues. CDR1 is MNHEY, CDR2 SMNVEV, per germline (reference sequence). Losses at the gene ends were 6 bases for V and 7 bases for J; bases not matched to a gene: 9. CDR3 coding DNA: TGTGCCAGCAGCAAAGGCGGGAGAGAGGAGCAGTACTTC. Translation: CASSKGGREEQYF.

V gene TRBV4-2 combines with J gene TRBJ2-7; 8 positions agree with TRBD2. In germline, CDR1 is LGHNA, CDR2 YNFKEQ. V was pared by 1 base and J by 2 bases, with 10 bases of the junction left unmatched. CDR3 length: 17 residues. CDR3 sequence (DNA): TGTGCCAGCAGCCAAGGTGCGGGACTAGTTTTTCCCTACGAGCAGTACTTC. This gives the protein CASSQGAGLVFPYEQYF.